This TCR beta chain emerged from a study of response to subunit inactivated influenza vaccine. Using its own MiXCR run on the RT-PCR reads, TCRdb lists one record per CDR3 protein. The sample carries 560,000 or so distinct CDR3 sequences, less than 8% recorded once. Study findings and constraints: Authors suggested few new T cells are recruited by each seasonal influenza vaccination.

In this sample, this clonotype turned up a few times. Its antigen is unidentified. The sample in question was PBMCs from blood, obtained about 24 months after vaccination. The sequence derives from a man aged 50 to 69 who received an inactivated influenza vaccine.

The CDR3 reads CASSPAYKGSRTYNSPLHF. The DNA for the CDR3 is TGCGCCAGCAGCCCGGCCTATAAGGGAAGCAGGACCTATAATTCACCCCTCCACTTT. The V gene is TRBV4-1, the J gene TRBJ1-6; D is undetermined. The V end lost 4 bases, the J end lost 2 bases, and 21 bases lay between the germline ends. Germline assignment: CDR1 MGHRA and CDR2 YSYEKL. This CDR3 contains 19 residues.